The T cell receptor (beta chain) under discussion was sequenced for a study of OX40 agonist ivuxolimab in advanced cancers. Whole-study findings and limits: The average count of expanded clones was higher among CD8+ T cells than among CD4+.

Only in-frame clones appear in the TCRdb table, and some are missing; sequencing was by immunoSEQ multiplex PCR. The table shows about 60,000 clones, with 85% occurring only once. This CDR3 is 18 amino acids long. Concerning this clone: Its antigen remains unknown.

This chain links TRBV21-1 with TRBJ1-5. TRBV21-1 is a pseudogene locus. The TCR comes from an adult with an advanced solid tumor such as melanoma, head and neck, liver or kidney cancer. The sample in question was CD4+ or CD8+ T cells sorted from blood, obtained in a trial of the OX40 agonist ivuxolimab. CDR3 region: CASQGLRLSLNSNQPQHF. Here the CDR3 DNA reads TGTGCCAGCCAAGGGCTCAGGCTATCCCTAAATAGCAATCAGCCCCAGCATTTT.